The present T cell receptor (beta chain) was sequenced within a study of human T cells and chemical hapten exposure. Study in general: Mostly female, the patients presented with alopecia areata, totalis or universalis.

This CDR3 comprises 13 residues. The V end lost 3 bases, the J end lost 2 bases, and 8 bases lay between the germline ends. The germline V gene has CDR1 GTSNPN and CDR2 SVGIG (reference sequence). Study conclusions and caveats: Compared with pre-sensitization or healthy control sets, expanded TCRs clustered more. Healthy individuals' immune responses may differ from those of donors, who had alopecia.

Specified time point: patch test 3, about 24 weeks after DPC sensitization. This sample's treatment: therapeutic diphenylcyclopropenone sensitization with weekly scalp DPC. Each cDNA molecule in the library carried unique molecular identifiers. TCRdb analysed the RACE reads with MiXCR anew, one entry per CDR3 protein. The sample lists roughly 90,000 distinct CDR3 sequences; under 13% were seen once. Worth noting for this clonotype: Its antigen remains unidentified.

The sequence was obtained from a woman in her twenties or thirties with alopecia areata. Some clones in this sample may be carry-over from other donors' samples. This rearrangement joins TRBV30 to TRBJ1-5; D call uncertain. This specimen was whole blood, taken in connection with sensitization to the hapten diphenylcyclopropenone (DPC). CDR3 amino acids: CAWSGWGNQPQHF. The CDR3 nucleotides read TGTGCCTGGAGCGGCTGGGGCAATCAGCCCCAGCATTTT.